This T cell receptor (beta chain) was sequenced during a study of blood T cells in healthy people across ages. CDR3 length equals 13 residues. In germline, CDR1 is MNHEY, CDR2 SVGAGI. Trimming removed 4 bases at V and 6 bases at J, with 7 bases between. There are a few counts of this clonotype. A second about 7 to 12 cycle PCR used barcoded and J-beta primers. A single record per CDR3 protein comes from TCRdb applying MiXCR to the 5' RACE reads. The table includes a few hundred thousand distinct CDR3 sequences, 25% to 30% detected once. The sequenced sample was blood. The origin of this receptor is a woman in her 70s in good health. This chain links TRBV6-5 with TRBJ1-6; the D is unclear. CDR3 region: CASSSKPNSPLHF. The CDR3, as DNA: TGTGCCAGCAGTTCCAAGCCTAATTCACCCCTCCACTTT.